One and the same sample provided the 23 T cell receptor beta chains below, sequenced in a study of beta chain features in type 1 diabetes. Broader study findings: Moderately but significantly shorter TCRB CDR3s were found in Type 1 diabetes patients in all four CD4+ subsets.

The whole isolated RNA underwent reverse transcription, so sequencing captured expressed TCRB transcripts. The assay was immunoSEQ multiplex PCR, and TCRdb's table has in-frame clones only and misses some. The sample includes over 650,000 clones, around an eighth of them seen just once. Their recognized antigens are unknown. The specimen sequenced was naive CD4+ T cells from blood. All receptors derive from a man younger than 30 with type 1 diabetes.

This clone was detected only a few times. This chain connects TRBV28 to TRBJ1-1; D is undetermined. The CDR3 has 16 residues. Trimming shortened V by 1 base and J by 5 bases, and 17 bases separated the two germline ends. Germline V CDR1 and CDR2: MDHEN, SYDVKM. The CDR3 sequence: CASSLSARLVMTEAFF. CDR3 sequence (DNA): TGTGCCAGCAGTTTATCCGCCCGCCTCGTTATGACTGAAGCTTTCTTT.

This clone was counted a few times. V usage is TRBV11-1 and J usage is TRBJ1-6, with D uncertain. Between the trimmed V and J ends, which lost 5 bases and 13 bases, there was a span of 15 bases. Germline V gene lookup returns CDR1 SGHAT and CDR2 FQDESV (reference sequence). The CDR3 extends over 13 amino acids. In nucleotides, the CDR3 is TGTGCCAGCAGCCCTGGACGGGCTCATCCCCTCCACTTT. It specifies CASSPGRAHPLHF.

This sequence joins TRBV18 and TRBJ2-7; a weak D match, TRBD2 (5 bases). The CDR3 is 14 residues long. Germline loops: CDR1 KGHSH, CDR2 LQKENI. Trimming removed 3 bases from V and 2 bases from J, with 11 bases in between. As DNA, the CDR3 is TGTGCCAGCTCACCTGGACTGGAGACCTACGAGCAGTACTTC. Translation gives CASSPGLETYEQYF.

The chain recombines TRBV18 with TRBJ1-1, with D possibly being TRBD1 (6 bases). V shed 5 bases and J shed 1 base, with 14 bases lying between them. This CDR3 has 15 amino acids. The V gene's germline CDR1 is KGHSH and CDR2 LQKENI. CDR3 coding DNA: TGTGCCAGCTCAAGTTTCAGGGGCGAGAACACTGAAGCTTTCTTT. This encodes CASSSFRGENTEAFF.

The gene calls are TRBV7-9 and TRBJ1-1, with 7 bases identical to TRBD1. CDR3 length: 15 amino acids. The germline gives CDR1 SEHNR, CDR2 FQNEAQ (reference sequence). Unmatched junction bases numbered 5, after V lost 4 bases and J lost 0 bases. CDR3 in amino acids: CASSSATGLNTEAFF. DNA of the CDR3: TGTGCCAGCAGCTCTGCGACAGGGTTGAACACTGAAGCTTTCTTT.

Concerning this clone itself: This sample includes further DNA sequences coding for the same CDR3. The rearrangement links TRBV18 to TRBJ2-3, with D uncertain. The CDR3 covers 11 residues. Germline lookup yields CDR1 KGHSH and CDR2 LQKENI. Trimming cost V 2 bases and J 4 bases, with 1 base left between them. The CDR3 coding sequence is TGTGCCAGCTCACCATCAGATACGCAGTATTTT. As protein: CASSPSDTQYF.

This clone was recorded a few times. The rearrangement joins TRBV7-2 to TRBJ2-1, with unresolved D. This CDR3 has 16 residues. V lost 5 bases to trimming and J lost 0 bases, with 14 bases between them. In germline, CDR1 is SGHTA, CDR2 FQGNSA. The DNA of the CDR3 is TGTGCCAGCAGCCTTCGTGGTTCCTCCTCCTACAATGAGCAGTTCTTC. This translates into CASSLRGSSSYNEQFF.

This clone was observed a handful of times. The chain recombines TRBV7-9 with TRBJ1-5, with D tentatively TRBD1 (6 bases). The length of the CDR3 is 14 residues. V was clipped by 5 bases and J by 5 bases, with 13 bases between them. Germline CDR1 and CDR2: SEHNR and FQNEAQ (reference sequence). The CDR3 protein is CASSHPGVDQPQHF. The CDR3 nucleotides are TGTGCCAGCAGCCATCCAGGGGTCGATCAGCCCCAGCATTTT.

This clone was seen only a few times. The chain has TRBV7-2 and TRBJ2-3; D possibly corresponds to TRBD1 (5 bases). The CDR3 spans 14 residues. V was clipped by 5 bases and J by 2 bases, with 11 bases between them. CDR1 is SGHTA and CDR2 is FQGNSA in the germline V gene. CDR3 in DNA: TGTGCCAGCAGCAGACTGGGGCACACAGATACGCAGTATTTT. This codes for CASSRLGHTDTQYF.

In this sample, this clone turned up a few times. This chain connects TRBV7-2 to TRBJ2-7; D remains ambiguous. Trimming shortened V by 3 bases and J by 2 bases, and 8 bases separated the two germline ends. The germline V gene encodes CDR1 SGHTA and CDR2 FQGNSA. There are 13 residues in the CDR3. CDR3 amino acids: CASSFLAPYEQYF. The CDR3 nucleotides read TGTGCCAGCAGCTTTTTAGCTCCCTACGAGCAGTACTTC.

V is TRBV28 and J is TRBJ2-7, with D tentatively TRBD2 (5 bases). Germline CDR1 MDHEN, CDR2 SYDVKM. Trimming shortened V by 6 bases and J by 3 bases, and 24 bases separated the two germline ends. The CDR3 is 17 amino acids. For the CDR3, the DNA is TGTGCCAGCAGCCTTGTGTTAACGGGGAATTTCATCTACGAGCAGTACTTC. This codes for CASSLVLTGNFIYEQYF.

As for this clone: The sample has other DNA sequences that encode this CDR3 too. The chain is built from TRBV6-5 and TRBJ1-1; D uncertain. CDR1 and CDR2 (germline): MNHEY, SVGAGI. The CDR3 totals 11 residues. The V end lost 6 bases, the J end lost 5 bases, and 7 bases lay between the germline ends. The CDR3 DNA is TGTGCCAGCAGAACCGGGACTGAAGCTTTCTTT. Amino acids: CASRTGTEAFF.

This clone turned up a few times. This rearrangement joins TRBV5-6 to TRBJ2-7; D is uncertain. V was shortened by 1 base and J by 5 bases, with 4 bases between the two germline ends. The CDR3 sequence is 11 residues long. Looked up from germline, CDR1 is SGHDT and CDR2 is YYEEEE. This CDR3 reads CASSLLHEQYF. In DNA form, the CDR3 reads TGTGCCAGCAGCTTGCTGCACGAGCAGTACTTC.

Comment on this clone: At the DNA level, this CDR3 is encoded by other sequences in the same sample as well. The chain couples TRBV9 to TRBJ2-2; D unresolved. Trimming removed 2 bases from V and 2 bases from J, with 7 bases in between. Germline CDR1 reads SGDLS; CDR2 reads YYNGEE. CDR3 length: 14 residues. The CDR3 DNA is TGTGCCAGCAGCGTCGCAGGAAACACCGGGGAGCTGTTTTTT. This encodes CASSVAGNTGELFF.

There are a few counts of this clone. The rearrangement uses TRBV7-9 and TRBJ1-2, with 8 bases matching TRBD1. CDR3 length: 14 residues. The V and J ends lost 5 bases and 2 bases, in that order; junction bases with no gene match: 4. CDR1 is SEHNR and CDR2 is FQNEAQ in the germline V gene (reference sequence). The CDR3 sequence is CASSDRGTNYGYTF. CDR3 nucleotide sequence: TGTGCCAGCAGCGACAGGGGCACAAACTATGGCTACACCTTC. Full variable domain (rest looked up from reference TRBV7-9 and TRBJ1-2): DTGVSQNPRHKITKRGQNVTFRCDPISEHNRLYWYRQTLGQGPEFLTYFQNEAQLEKSRLLSDRFSAERPKGSFSTLEIQRTEQGDSAMYLCASSDRGTNYGYTFGSGTRLTVV.

The genes are TRBV4-3 and TRBJ1-4; D is undetermined. The V gene lost 0 bases and the J gene lost 8 bases, with 13 bases spanning the gap. Germline V CDR1 and CDR2: LGHNA, YSLEER. The length of the CDR3 is 15 residues. DNA of the CDR3: TGCGCCAGCAGCCAAGAAGAGGCCCGACGAGAAAAACTGTTTTTT. Translation gives CASSQEEARREKLFF.

The rearrangement uses TRBV28 and TRBJ2-7; 10 bases align to TRBD1. CDR1 and CDR2 (germline): MDHEN, SYDVKM. V gave up 4 bases and J gave up 2 bases; unmatched junction bases: 11. This CDR3 has 17 amino acids. CDR3 loop: CASSYKMGDRGPYEQYF. The CDR3 DNA sequence: TGTGCCAGCAGTTATAAAATGGGGGACAGGGGACCCTACGAGCAGTACTTC.

The sample holds a few counts of this clone. The chain uses TRBV30 and TRBJ1-1, with unresolved D. CDR3 length equals 14 residues. V shed 4 bases and J shed 0 bases, with 12 bases lying between them. Germline-derived CDR1 and CDR2 are GTSNPN and SVGIG (reference sequence). In nucleotides, the CDR3 is TGTGCCTGGAAACTAAAACCGATGAACACTGAAGCTTTCTTT. Amino acid sequence: CAWKLKPMNTEAFF.

This clone was counted only a few times. This rearrangement joins TRBV5-1 to TRBJ2-1, with 8 bases fitting TRBD2. Germline V gene sequence: CDR1 SGHRS, CDR2 YFSETQ. The CDR3 is 13 amino acids. V shed 2 bases and J 10 bases; nucleotides not matched to a gene: 5. For the CDR3, the DNA is TGCGCCAGCAGCTTCTATACTAGCGGAGAGCAGTTCTTC. Protein product: CASSFYTSGEQFF.

The chain couples TRBV30 to TRBJ2-1; D is ambiguous. Trimming cost V 5 bases and J 4 bases, with 9 bases left between them. Looked up from germline, CDR1 is GTSNPN and CDR2 is SVGIG (reference sequence). The CDR3 spans 12 residues. DNA of the CDR3: TGTGCCTGGGGCTGGTCATACAATGAGCAGTTCTTC. Translated, it gives CAWGWSYNEQFF.

This sequence joins TRBV5-1 and TRBJ2-1; 9 bases map to TRBD2. The V and J ends lost 5 bases and 0 bases, in that order; junction bases with no gene match: 3. Germline V gene lookup returns CDR1 SGHRS and CDR2 YFSETQ. The CDR3 extends over 15 amino acids. Here the CDR3 reads CASRRLAASYNEQFF. CDR3 DNA sequence: TGCGCCAGCAGGCGACTAGCGGCCTCCTACAATGAGCAGTTCTTC.

The chain combines TRBV29-1 with TRBJ1-5; D perhaps matches TRBD1 (6 bases). The ends were cut back, 6 bases at V and 2 bases at J, with 17 bases in the middle. Germline lookup yields CDR1 SQVTM and CDR2 ANQGSEA. The CDR3 runs to 15 residues. CDR3 bases: TGCAGCGTGACCGATACAGGGTTGGGCAATCAGCCCCAGCATTTT. It yields the protein CSVTDTGLGNQPQHF.

The chain is built from TRBV6-4 and TRBJ1-1, with D possibly TRBD1 on 5 matching bases. Germline loops: CDR1 MRHNA, CDR2 SNTAGT. The V and J ends lost 6 bases and 1 base respectively, with 12 bases between them. This CDR3 has 14 residues. The CDR3 DNA sequence: TGTGCCAGCAGACTTGGACAAACGAACACTGAAGCTTTCTTT. Translating it yields CASRLGQTNTEAFF.